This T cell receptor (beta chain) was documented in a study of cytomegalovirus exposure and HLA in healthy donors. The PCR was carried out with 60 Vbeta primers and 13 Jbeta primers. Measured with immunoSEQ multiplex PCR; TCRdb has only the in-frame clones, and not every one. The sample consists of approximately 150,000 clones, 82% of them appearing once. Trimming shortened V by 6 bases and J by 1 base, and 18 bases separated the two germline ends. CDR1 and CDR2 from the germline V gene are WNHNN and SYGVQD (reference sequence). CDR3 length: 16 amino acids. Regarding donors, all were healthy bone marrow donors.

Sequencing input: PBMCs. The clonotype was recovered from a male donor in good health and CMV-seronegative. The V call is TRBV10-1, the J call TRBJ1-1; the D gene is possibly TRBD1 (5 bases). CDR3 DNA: TGCGCCAGCAGCACACCTGTCGTCAGGGCGAACACTGAAGCTTTCTTT. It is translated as CASSTPVVRANTEAFF.